This entry features one T cell receptor beta chain sequence. This clone came up a few times. Its antigen target is currently unknown. The junction departs from the called germline gene at one end, perhaps through a read error. The collaborating institutions used their own protocols to collect whole blood in K2EDTA tubes. For TCRbeta analysis, collaborators shipped samples in one of three forms: frozen whole blood, isolated PBMCs, or DNA extracted from either of those sample types. This sample was included in a study of blood T cell repertoires in COVID-19 (TCRdb year 2020). Regarding the complete study: The collaborator samples originated in the United States, Italy and Spain and spanned the acute and convalescent phases of COVID-19. The material from the prospective study consisted of cDNA or gDNA derived from T cells, B-cell-depleted T cells, or PBMCs. A de-identified subject ID, COVID-19 status, age in years and sex were almost always included in the sample metadata. Where HLA class I and class II types were available, the types were taken from metadata supplied by the sample provider, not from assay-based typing. The dataset comprised deeply sampled blood TCRbeta repertoires from subjects exposed to, actively infected with, or recovered from COVID-19. The samples were drawn from two sources: the first 160 participants of the ongoing ImmuneRACE study, and 1,254 subjects contributed by 6 global collaborators. The repertoires were released in a freely available public database meant as a resource for research on the immune response to SARS-CoV-2.

Overall study results and their limits: The amount of clinical and demographic metadata varied by source and participant and was provided uncurated.

TCRbeta CDR3 regions were amplified from genomic DNA using the immunoSEQ Assay, a bias-controlled multiplex PCR. In the original analysis: The number of nucleated cells in each sample was estimated by amplification of reference gene primers within the assay. To quantify the absolute abundance of each unique TCRbeta CDR3 rearrangement, sequence reads were collapsed and filtered. For each sample, productive Simpson clonality was calculated as the square root of Simpson's diversity index across productive rearrangements. TCRdb took over this immuneACCESS table, retaining in-frame rearrangements with V and J assigned. Such tables are incomplete; in checked studies, under half of the missing clones stem from an unresolved V gene, and the remainder is unexplained. The DNA was the basis for D and trimming; V, J and clone size are from that table. The sample table holds about 57,000 clones, of which roughly 82% were seen once. In total, the top ten clones hold about 20% of the sample.

Reading the germline V gene (reference sequence) gives CDR1 SSHAT and CDR2 FNYEAQ. Including cysteine and phenylalanine, the CDR3 has 13 amino acids. Just the 39-base CDR3 DNA is kept, in frame starting at base 1. The chain is made from TRBV7-7 and TRBJ2-1, with 7 central nucleotides matching TRBD1. Sample: peripheral blood. The origin of this receptor is a woman aged 55 to 70 with acute or convalescent COVID-19. At the DNA level, the sequence is TGTGCTAGCAGCCCGGGACAGAACAATGAGCAGTTCTTC. This yields the protein CASSPGQNNEQFF.